The 20 T cell receptor beta chains reported below all come from one sample, sequenced in a study of follicular helper T cells after annual influenza vaccination. Regarding time point: 2015-2016 season, 7 days after influenza vaccination. Only in-frame clones appear in the TCRdb table, and some are missing; sequencing was by immunoSEQ multiplex PCR. The sample lists 720 or so clones; 55% to 80% were seen once. The sequenced sample was CXCR5+ CD38+ circulating T follicular helper cells from blood, obtained 7 days after influenza vaccination. Specified subset: circulating Tfh, non-naive CD4+CXCR5+PD-1+ (ICOS+CD38+ or ICOS-CD38-). These receptors all come from an adult who received the influenza vaccine.

This clone was detected a few times. This chain links TRBV5-1 with TRBJ2-7; a weak D match, TRBD1 (5 bases). Deletions cut 2 bases from V and 2 bases from J, with 11 bases between. Germline V gives CDR1 SGHRS, CDR2 YFSETQ. The CDR3 length is 14 residues. CDR3 amino acids: CASSFPGSAYEQYF. CDR3 coding DNA: TGCGCCAGCAGCTTCCCAGGGTCAGCCTACGAGCAGTACTTC.

The V and J genes are TRBV30 and TRBJ1-1, with D unclear. CDR3 length: 11 amino acids. Germline values: CDR1 GTSNPN, CDR2 SVGIG (reference sequence). Trimming shortened V by 8 bases and J by 2 bases, and 9 bases separated the two germline ends. The CDR3 region is CAAVPNTEAFF. CDR3 in DNA: TGTGCCGCGGTCCCCAACACTGAAGCTTTCTTT.

The rearrangement joins TRBV10-3 to TRBJ2-6; D ambiguous. This CDR3 is 18 amino acids long. Trimming took 5 bases from V and 5 from J, leaving 22 bases between them. CDR1 and CDR2 (germline): ENHRY, SYGVKD. Written as DNA, the CDR3 is TGTGCCATCAGTCGACGTGGCTGTATACAAAGTCGGGCCAACGTCCTGACTTTC. Translating gives CAISRRGCIQSRANVLTF.

The chain combines TRBV7-2 with TRBJ1-2, with 7 bases that match TRBD1. CDR3 length: 15 residues. V lost 5 bases and J lost 5; bases outside the gene matches: 11. Looked up from germline, CDR1 is SGHTA and CDR2 is FQGNSA. The CDR3: CASSPSDRAAYGYTF. As DNA, the CDR3 is TGTGCCAGCAGCCCTTCCGACAGGGCGGCGTATGGCTACACCTTC.

The rearrangement uses TRBV19 and TRBJ1-4, with D unresolved. This CDR3 is 14 amino acids long. Trimming removed 3 bases at V and 3 bases at J, with 8 bases between. Per germline, CDR1 LNHDA and CDR2 SQIVND (reference sequence). Here the CDR3 reads CASSMNSANEKLFF. The DNA of the CDR3 is TGTGCCAGTAGTATGAATTCTGCTAATGAAAAACTGTTTTTT.

In this sample, this clone turned up once. This chain links TRBV6-6 with TRBJ1-5, with 10 bases lining up with TRBD1. Germline V gene data show CDR1 as MNHNY and CDR2 as SVGAGI (reference sequence). The V gene end was trimmed by 6 bases and the J gene end by 6 bases; junction bases not matched to a gene: 5. This CDR3 spans 14 amino acids. DNA of the CDR3: TGTGCCAGCAGGGGACAGGGGTTAAGTCAGCCCCAGCATTTT. Protein: CASRGQGLSQPQHF.

This clone was detected only once. This chain's CDR3 is CASSPTGNNMNTEAFF. In nucleotides, the CDR3 is TGCGCCAGCAGCCCGACAGGAAACAACATGAACACTGAAGCTTTCTTT. The V and J genes are TRBV5-1 and TRBJ1-1, with TRBD1 as a possible D gene (6 bases). V lost 4 bases and J 0 bases, leaving 16 bases between the germline ends. CDR3 length: 16 amino acids. CDR1 and CDR2 from the germline V gene are SGHRS and YFSETQ. The full variable domain, rest sourced from reference TRBV5-1 and TRBJ1-1, is KAGVTQTPRYLIKTRGQQVTLSCSPISGHRSVSWYQQTPGQGLQFLFEYFSETQRNKGNFPGRFSGRQFSNSRSEMNVSTLELGDSALYLCASSPTGNNMNTEAFFGQGTRLTVV.

The chain uses TRBV27 and TRBJ2-6; D is uncertain. Trimming removed 0 bases from V and 1 base from J, with 10 bases in between. This CDR3 region has 17 residues. Germline CDR1 and CDR2: MNHEY and SMNVEV (reference sequence). The CDR3 spells CASSLSPLGSGANVLTF. The CDR3 bases are TGTGCCAGCAGTTTATCCCCCTTGGGATCTGGGGCCAACGTCCTGACTTTC. The whole variable domain, filled in from reference TRBV27 and TRBJ2-6, reads EAQVTQNPRYLITVTGKKLTVTCSQNMNHEYMSWYRQDPGLGLRQIYYSMNVEVTDKGDVPEGYKVSRKEKRNFPLILESPSPNQTSLYFCASSLSPLGSGANVLTFGAGSRLTVL.

The chain joins TRBV7-9 to TRBJ2-3; 9 nucleotides match TRBD1. In germline, CDR1 is SEHNR, CDR2 FQNEAQ (reference sequence). The CDR3 extends over 15 amino acids. V shed 5 bases and J 5 bases; nucleotides not matched to a gene: 8. The CDR3: CASSEQGAPQDTQYF. Here the CDR3 DNA reads TGTGCCAGCAGCGAACAGGGGGCGCCCCAAGATACGCAGTATTTT.

The rearrangement links TRBV4-2 to TRBJ1-1; 9 bases match TRBD1. Germline-derived CDR1 and CDR2 are LGHNA and YNFKEQ. Trimming cost V 2 bases and J 0 bases; bases outside gene matches: 4. The length of the CDR3 is 16 residues. The CDR3 nucleotides read TGTGCCAGCAGCCAATCTGGACAGGGGTTGAACACTGAAGCTTTCTTT. It translates to CASSQSGQGLNTEAFF.

The chain is built from TRBV12-5 and TRBJ2-1; maybe TRBD1 (5 bases). The V end lost 5 bases, the J end lost 1 base, and 12 bases lay between the germline ends. CDR3 length equals 15 residues. Germline V gene data show CDR1 as LGHNT and CDR2 as FRNRAP. In DNA form, the CDR3 reads TGTGCTAGTGGTCCGCCACAGGTATCCTACAATGAGCAGTTCTTC. The encoded protein is CASGPPQVSYNEQFF. Full variable domain (rest looked up from reference TRBV12-5 and TRBJ2-1): DARVTQTPRHKVTEMGQEVTMRCQPILGHNTVFWYRQTMMQGLELLAYFRNRAPLDDSGMPKDRFSAEMPDATLATLKIQPSEPRDSAVYFCASGPPQVSYNEQFFGPGTRLTVL.

The chain is built from TRBV15 and TRBJ1-2; TRBD1 agrees at 7 bases. Unmatched junction bases numbered 10, after V lost 1 base and J lost 8 bases. Germline CDR1 LNHNV, CDR2 YYDKDF (reference sequence). CDR3 length equals 15 residues. The CDR3 nucleotides read TGTGCCACCAGCAGAGCCGAGACAGGGTCCGGGGGCTACACCTTC. This encodes CATSRAETGSGGYTF.

This sequence joins TRBV6-1 and TRBJ2-5; D call uncertain. In germline, CDR1 is MNHNS, CDR2 SASEGT. The CDR3 is 11 amino acids. With 6 bases removed from V and 5 bases from J, the gap between germline ends came to 7 bases. The CDR3 bases are TGTGCCAGCAGCCTAAGGGAGACCCAGTACTTC. Translated: CASSLRETQYF.

This chain uses TRBV19 with TRBJ2-1; 10 positions agree with TRBD1. Germline loops: CDR1 LNHDA, CDR2 SQIVND (reference sequence). The CDR3 extends over 16 amino acids. After removal of 2 bases from V and 6 bases from J, the junction contained 7 bases not matched to a gene. CDR3 DNA sequence: TGTGCCAGTAGTATAAGGACAGGGGGAACAAGCAATGAGCAGTTCTTC. It specifies CASSIRTGGTSNEQFF.

This chain connects TRBV19 to TRBJ1-2; TRBD1 matches 8 bases. This CDR3 region has 12 residues. The V and J ends lost 8 bases and 7 bases, in that order; junction bases with no gene match: 6. Per germline, CDR1 LNHDA and CDR2 SQIVND (reference sequence). CDR3 sequence: CASETGEGGYTF. The CDR3 DNA follows: TGTGCCAGTGAGACAGGGGAGGGTGGCTACACCTTC.

V and J are TRBV29-1 and TRBJ1-1, with D possibly being TRBD1 (5 bases). V was cut by 1 base and J by 0 bases, with 12 bases left in between. CDR1 and CDR2 from the germline V gene are SQVTM and ANQGSEA. This CDR3 is built from 15 residues. The CDR3 sequence: CSVEVGGTMNTEAFF. The CDR3 DNA follows: TGCAGCGTTGAAGTTGGGGGAACGATGAACACTGAAGCTTTCTTT. The full variable domain, rest sourced from reference TRBV29-1 and TRBJ1-1, is SAVISQKPSRDICQRGTSLTIQCQVDSQVTMMFWYRQQPGQSLTLIATANQGSEATYESGFVIDKFPISRPNLTFSTLTVSNMSPEDSSIYLCSVEVGGTMNTEAFFGQGTRLTVV.

The gene calls are TRBV6-5 and TRBJ1-2; D ambiguous. The CDR3 covers 13 residues. The V end was cut by 4 bases, the J end by 5 bases, with 11 bases between. The germline V gene has CDR1 MNHEY and CDR2 SVGAGI. CDR3 residues: CASSLSAGYGYTF. In DNA, the CDR3 is TGTGCCAGCAGTTTATCGGCAGGATATGGCTACACCTTC.

This clone was observed a single time. The rearrangement uses TRBV7-6 and TRBJ2-2, with 8 bases lining up with TRBD2. V was pared by 3 bases and J by 0 bases, with 9 bases of the junction left unmatched. Germline CDR1 SGHVS, CDR2 FNYEAQ. CDR3 length: 18 residues. The CDR3 DNA reads TGTGCCAGCAGCTTGAGACTAAGCGGGGGCACGAACACCGGGGAGCTGTTTTTT. This sequence encodes CASSLRLSGGTNTGELFF.

The chain recombines TRBV4-2 with TRBJ2-2, with D possibly matching TRBD2 (6 bases). V was cut by 5 bases and J by 4 bases, with 14 bases left in between. CDR1 is LGHNA, CDR2 YNFKEQ, per germline. The CDR3 consists of 15 residues. The CDR3 DNA follows: TGTGCCAGCAGCTTGGTAGCGGTCGCCACCGGGGAGCTGTTTTTT. It specifies CASSLVAVATGELFF.

This clone has more than one count but fewer than ten. This rearrangement joins TRBV5-1 to TRBJ2-2; TRBD2 matches at 7 bases. The CDR3 contains 16 residues. Germline-derived CDR1 and CDR2 are SGHRS and YFSETQ. Losses at the gene ends were 1 base for V and 2 bases for J; bases not matched to a gene: 5. CDR3 in amino acids: CASSLRQGLNTGELFF. For the CDR3, the DNA is TGCGCCAGCAGCTTGAGGCAGGGACTAAACACCGGGGAGCTGTTTTTT.